The 13 T cell receptor beta chains below all came from one sample that was sequenced in a study of T-cell memory formation after mild COVID-19. TCRdb called the 5' RACE reads again in MiXCR, with one record for every CDR3 protein. The data contain about 150,000 distinct CDR3 sequences, approximately 14% of them seen just once; the ten biggest clones take up 13% to 15%. Sequencing was carried out using PBMCs or a T cell subset sorted from them (not recorded which). These receptor sequences come from an adult woman who had mild COVID-19 (a few samples of this study predate the infection). Cell type and time point are not known.

This clonotype occurred a few times. V is TRBV15 and J is TRBJ2-7; possibly TRBD1 or TRBD2 for D (5 bases each). The germline V and J ends were trimmed by 3 bases and 2 bases, with 8 bases remaining between them. This CDR3 is 13 amino acids long. The germline gives CDR1 LNHNV, CDR2 YYDKDF (reference sequence). DNA of the CDR3: TGTGCCACCAGCAGCGGGGCAGCCTACGAGCAGTACTTC. This encodes CATSSGAAYEQYF.

The chain is built from TRBV9 and TRBJ2-5, with 7 bases lining up with TRBD1. Germline V lookup: CDR1 SGDLS, CDR2 YYNGEE. This CDR3 is 11 amino acids long. V trimming: 3 bases; J trimming: 9 bases; junction bases outside the gene matches: 2. CDR3 nucleotides: TGTGCCAGCAGCGCAGGGGGTTCCCAGTACTTC. This codes for CASSAGGSQYF.

The V and J genes are TRBV3-1 and TRBJ2-1; TRBD2 is a possible D gene (5 bases). The germline V gene has CDR1 LGHDT and CDR2 YNNKEL (reference sequence). V was cut by 3 bases and J by 0 bases, with 9 bases left in between. This CDR3 is built from 15 residues. The CDR3 is CASSHVGSSYNEQFF. DNA for the CDR3: TGTGCCAGCAGCCATGTAGGGAGCTCCTACAATGAGCAGTTCTTC.

The chain uses TRBV29-1 and TRBJ2-4; maybe TRBD1 (6 bases). Germline CDR1 and CDR2: SQVTM and ANQGSEA. The CDR3 sequence is 13 residues long. The V end lost 6 bases, the J end lost 8 bases, and 17 bases lay between the germline ends. The CDR3 region is CSVLDGSGDIQYF. CDR3 bases: TGCAGCGTCTTGGACGGGTCAGGGGACATTCAGTACTTC. The full variable domain, its missing parts supplied by reference TRBV29-1 and TRBJ2-4, is SAVISQKPSRDICQRGTSLTIQCQVDSQVTMMFWYRQQPGQSLTLIATANQGSEATYESGFVIDKFPISRPNLTFSTLTVSNMSPEDSSIYLCSVLDGSGDIQYFGAGTRLSVL.

The genes are TRBV2 and TRBJ1-1; 10 positions agree with TRBD1. J was trimmed by 0 bases and V by 5 bases; bases with no gene match: 9. CDR3 length equals 17 residues. Germline CDR1 SNHLY, CDR2 FYNNEI. Written as DNA, the CDR3 is TGTGCCAGCAGTTTCCGGGACAGGGGCCCCATGAACACTGAAGCTTTCTTT. Its translation: CASSFRDRGPMNTEAFF.

This clonotype was counted only a few times. This rearrangement joins TRBV19 to TRBJ2-2; the D gene is possibly TRBD2 (5 bases). CDR3 length: 17 residues. Trimming took off 5 bases at V and 8 bases at J, with 24 bases between the two ends. Per the germline V gene, CDR1 is LNHDA and CDR2 is SQIVND (reference sequence). The CDR3 is CASSRSPGRGIAGELFF. CDR3 bases: TGTGCCAGTAGTCGGAGTCCGGGCCGAGGGATTGCGGGGGAGCTGTTTTTT.

This rearrangement joins TRBV19 to TRBJ1-2, with 10 bases that match TRBD1. CDR3 length equals 14 residues. From germline, CDR1 is LNHDA and CDR2 SQIVND (reference sequence). V lost 8 bases and J lost 3; bases outside the gene matches: 6. The CDR3 DNA reads as TGTGCCAGTCGTACGGGACAGGGGCACTATGGCTACACCTTC. Its translation: CASRTGQGHYGYTF.

This clonotype came up a few times. The V gene is TRBV6-1, the J gene TRBJ2-7, with 7 positions matching TRBD1. Trimming at V came to 7 bases and at J to 0 bases, leaving 3 bases not matched to a gene. Germline lookup yields CDR1 MNHNS and CDR2 SASEGT. The CDR3 loop spans 13 amino acids. In DNA, the CDR3 is TGTGCCAGCATGGACAGGATCTCCTACGAGCAGTACTTC. It specifies CASMDRISYEQYF.

This chain joins TRBV12-3 or TRBV12-4 and TRBJ2-7; D remains unclear. The CDR3 runs to 12 residues. Trimming took off 1 base at V and 6 bases at J, with 7 bases between the two ends. The CDR3 DNA sequence: TGTGCCAGCAGTTTAGGGGCAGGCGAGCAGTACTTC. It yields the protein CASSLGAGEQYF.

This clonotype was detected a few times. This chain connects TRBV10-3 to TRBJ2-1; weak D call: TRBD2 (6 bases). Trimming stripped 2 bases from V and 9 bases from J, with 11 bases between. CDR1 is ENHRY and CDR2 is SYGVKD in the germline V gene. The length of the CDR3 is 13 residues. The CDR3 region has the DNA TGTGCCATCAGTGAGGGAGGGTTGGCTGAGCAGTTCTTC. Its translation: CAISEGGLAEQFF.

This clonotype has just a few counts. This chain uses TRBV29-1 with TRBJ2-7; the match to TRBD2 covers 10 bases. V shed 2 bases and J 4 bases; nucleotides not matched to a gene: 5. The CDR3 consists of 14 residues. The germline V gene has CDR1 SQVTM and CDR2 ANQGSEA. The chain's CDR3 is CSVEIASGSYEQYF. Written as DNA, the CDR3 is TGCAGCGTTGAAATCGCTAGCGGGAGTTACGAGCAGTACTTC.

The chain uses TRBV4-1 and TRBJ2-4; the D gene is possibly TRBD1 (5 bases). CDR3 length: 18 residues. The ends were cut back, 1 base at V and 5 bases at J, with 21 bases in the middle. Germline V gene lookup returns CDR1 MGHRA and CDR2 YSYEKL. CDR3: CASSQAVGGAYSENIQYF. CDR3 in DNA: TGCGCCAGCAGCCAAGCAGTAGGTGGGGCCTACTCTGAAAACATTCAGTACTTC.

The V and J genes are TRBV3-1 and TRBJ1-2; D uncertain. This CDR3 is 17 amino acids long. With 0 bases removed from V and 1 base from J, the gap between germline ends came to 15 bases. Germline CDR1 and CDR2: LGHDT and YNNKEL (reference sequence). CDR3 nucleotides: TGTGCCAGCAGCCAAGATCGGGCGACTAGAATTAACTATGGCTACACCTTC. Amino acids: CASSQDRATRINYGYTF.